A selection of T cell receptor beta chains follows, all from one sample in a study of blood T cells in healthy people across ages. TCRdb re-analysed the 5' RACE reads in MiXCR, keeping a single row per CDR3 protein. The sample lists approximately 800,000 distinct CDR3 sequences, around half occurring once. Sequenced: blood. The receptors here all came from a man older than 75 in good health. Each CDR3 is given with its conserved first and last residue. D genes are given only for firm matches. Size tells how often a clone was seen (once, few, many) or the class of an expanded clone, and some rows leave it out.

v_gene	j_gene	abundance	d_gene	CDR3aa	CDR3nt
TRBV29-1	TRBJ2-1	few	.	CSVDFMGLDNEQFF	TGCAGCGTTGATTTTATGGGTTTGGACAATGAGCAGTTCTTC
TRBV29-1	TRBJ1-2	.	.	CSVEAAENYGYTF	TGCAGCGTTGAAGCCGCAGAAAACTATGGCTACACCTTC
TRBV29-1	TRBJ2-3	many	TRBD2	CSVGGSTGDTQYF	TGCAGCGTTGGCGGGAGTACTGGAGATACGCAGTATTTT
TRBV9	TRBJ2-3	few	TRBD2	CASSVRASAGARGDTQYF	TGTGCCAGCAGCGTAAGGGCATCAGCGGGAGCACGGGGAGATACGCAGTATTTT
TRBV12-3/TRBV12-4	TRBJ1-2	.	.	CASSLDQEAYYGYTF	TGTGCCAGCAGTTTAGACCAAGAGGCCTACTATGGCTACACCTTC
TRBV20-1	TRBJ2-1	.	TRBD2	CCAELTSGDNEQFF	TGCTGTGCTGAACTAACTAGCGGGGACAATGAGCAGTTCTTC
TRBV20-1	TRBJ2-1	.	TRBD2	CSAGRTSGIAYNEQFF	TGCAGTGCTGGGAGGACTAGCGGGATAGCGTACAATGAGCAGTTCTTC
TRBV2	TRBJ2-2	.	.	CASSSAGLGTGELFF	TGTGCCAGCAGTTCGGCAGGGCTGGGCACCGGGGAGCTGTTTTTT
TRBV20-1	TRBJ2-1	few	TRBD1	CSASPGQAHNEQFF	TGCAGTGCTAGTCCGGGACAGGCCCACAATGAGCAGTTCTTC
TRBV28	TRBJ2-1	.	TRBD2	CASSRRLAGPYNEQFF	TGTGCCAGCAGTCGCCGACTAGCGGGACCCTACAATGAGCAGTTCTTC
TRBV27	TRBJ2-7	.	.	CASTDVNRDEQYF	TGTGCCAGCACTGATGTCAATAGGGACGAGCAGTACTTC
TRBV28	TRBJ2-7	.	.	CASSLLRDTYEQYF	TGTGCCAGCAGTTTACTCAGGGACACCTACGAGCAGTACTTC
TRBV7-2	TRBJ2-7	.	TRBD2	CASSLRLAGVEQYF	TGTGCCAGCAGCTTGCGACTAGCGGGAGTCGAGCAGTACTTC
TRBV18	TRBJ2-5	.	TRBD2	CASTGLAGVQETQYF	TGTGCCAGCACGGGACTAGCGGGAGTTCAGGAGACCCAGTACTTC
TRBV20-1	TRBJ2-3	.	.	CSAPTSGRDTEYF	TGCAGTGCCCCCACTAGTGGGCGGGATACGGAGTATTTT
TRBV7-3	TRBJ1-2	few	.	CASSLTPGPIYGYTF	TGTGCCAGCAGCTTAACCCCGGGACCGATCTATGGCTACACCTTC
TRBV20-1	TRBJ2-3	.	TRBD2	CSARGTSGRADTQYF	TGCAGTGCTAGAGGGACTAGCGGGAGGGCAGATACGCAGTATTTT
TRBV5-1	TRBJ2-1	few	.	CASSLTGTGYNEQFF	TGCGCCAGCAGCTTAACCGGGACGGGATACAATGAGCAGTTCTTC
TRBV19	TRBJ2-1	.	.	CASICMDLTPDEQFF	TGTGCCAGTATCTGTATGGACCTGACCCCCGATGAGCAGTTCTTC
TRBV4-1	TRBJ2-7	.	.	CASSQEHSENEQYF	TGCGCCAGCAGCCAAGAGCACTCGGAGAACGAGCAGTACTTC
TRBV7-8	TRBJ2-5	.	.	CASSLAGTRNYQETQYF	TGTGCCAGCAGCTTAGCCGGGACAAGAAATTACCAAGAGACCCAGTACTTC
TRBV9	TRBJ2-2	.	.	CASSVKGDSTGELFF	TGTGCCAGCAGCGTAAAGGGGGATTCCACCGGGGAGCTGTTTTTT
TRBV6-2/TRBV6-3	TRBJ2-1	few	.	CASSYGVRRAYNEQFF	TGTGCCAGCAGTTACGGGGTGCGGCGGGCTTACAATGAGCAGTTCTTC
TRBV4-2	TRBJ2-5	.	.	CASSHPGGSETQYF	TGTGCCAGCAGCCACCCCGGCGGGTCAGAGACCCAGTACTTC
TRBV29-1	TRBJ2-5	.	.	CSVLVTNEQYF	TGCAGCGTGTTAGTGACCAATGAGCAGTACTTC
TRBV5-1	TRBJ1-6	few	TRBD1	CASSYDRGNSPLHF	TGCGCCAGCAGCTACGACAGGGGTAATTCACCCCTCCACTTT
TRBV6-6	TRBJ2-3	many	.	CASRFTDTQYF	TGTGCCAGCAGGTTCACAGATACGCAGTATTTT
TRBV20-1	TRBJ2-1	.	TRBD2	CSALTSGRAVLYEQFF	TGCAGTGCGCTCACTAGCGGGAGGGCCGTACTCTATGAGCAGTTCTTC
TRBV5-1	TRBJ2-6	few	.	CASSLGGPAGANVLTF	TGCGCCAGCAGCTTGGGGGGACCGGCTGGGGCCAACGTCCTGACTTTC
TRBV20-1	TRBJ2-7	many	.	CSARKGGEPGYEQYF	TGCAGTGCTAGAAAAGGGGGGGAGCCGGGTTACGAGCAGTACTTC
TRBV7-2	TRBJ2-1	once	.	CASSLSTGAYNEQFF	TGTGCCAGCAGCTTAAGTACGGGGGCCTACAATGAGCAGTTCTTC
TRBV6-5	TRBJ2-2	few	TRBD1	CASSPTQGAGNGELFF	TGTGCCAGCAGCCCAACGCAGGGGGCGGGAAACGGGGAGCTGTTTTTT
TRBV11-2	TRBJ2-2	few	.	CASSPVSTGELFF	TGTGCCAGCAGCCCTGTTTCCACCGGGGAGCTGTTTTTT
TRBV10-3	TRBJ2-2	once	.	CAISYRRTGSRMRDTGELFF	TGTGCCATCAGTTATCGGCGTACAGGGTCTAGGATGCGGGACACCGGGGAGCTGTTTTTT
TRBV10-3	TRBJ1-2	.	.	CAISGGFGNYGYTF	TGTGCCATCAGTGGAGGATTCGGTAACTATGGCTACACCTTC
TRBV9	TRBJ2-5	.	TRBD2	CTSSVRWEGQTQYF	TGTACCAGCAGCGTAAGGTGGGAGGGTCAGACCCAGTACTTC
TRBV6-4	TRBJ2-1	few	TRBD2	CASSDLLASEQFF	TGTGCCAGCAGTGATTTACTAGCGAGTGAGCAGTTCTTC
TRBV15	TRBJ1-6	.	.	CATSREGAGGSPLHF	TGTGCCACCAGCAGAGAGGGCGCAGGCGGCTCACCCCTCCACTTT
TRBV12-3/TRBV12-4	TRBJ2-7	.	.	CASSLGDPYEQYF	TGTGCCAGCAGTTTAGGTGATCCCTACGAGCAGTACTTC
TRBV5-8	TRBJ1-5	.	.	CASSLGDQGNQPQHF	TGTGCCAGCAGCTTAGGTGATCAGGGCAATCAGCCCCAGCATTTT
TRBV3-1	TRBJ2-1	.	.	CASSQVAGHDNEQFF	TGTGCCAGCAGCCAGGTTGCGGGGCACGACAATGAGCAGTTCTTC
TRBV9	TRBJ2-7	few	.	CASSFSSSSYEQYF	TGTGCCAGCAGCTTCTCCTCGAGCTCCTACGAGCAGTACTTC
TRBV9	TRBJ2-1	many	TRBD2	CASSGTSGRANEQFF	TGTGCCAGCAGCGGAACTAGCGGGAGGGCCAATGAGCAGTTCTTC
TRBV7-3	TRBJ2-1	.	TRBD2	CASSQLAGPYNEQFF	TGTGCCAGCAGCCAACTAGCGGGGCCATACAATGAGCAGTTCTTC
TRBV24-1	TRBJ2-1	.	.	CATSDFLGPGLYNEQFF	TGTGCCACCAGTGATTTTCTAGGACCGGGACTCTACAATGAGCAGTTCTTC
TRBV27	TRBJ2-1	.	.	CASSTGTFGSNEQFF	TGTGCCAGCAGTACTGGGACTTTCGGGTCCAATGAGCAGTTCTTC
TRBV24-1	TRBJ2-1	.	TRBD2	CATSEGLAAVYNEQFF	TGTGCCACCAGTGAGGGACTAGCGGCCGTCTACAATGAGCAGTTCTTC
TRBV7-9	TRBJ1-1	.	TRBD1	CASSATGVLAFF	TGTGCCAGCAGCGCTACAGGGGTGCTAGCTTTCTTT
TRBV20-1	TRBJ1-4	few	.	CSARTGLDEKLFF	TGCAGTGCGAGGACGGGCCTCGACGAAAAACTGTTTTTT
TRBV9	TRBJ1-6	few	.	CASSVAMYNSPLHF	TGTGCCAGCAGCGTAGCCATGTATAATTCACCCCTCCACTTT
TRBV9	TRBJ2-7	few	TRBD1	CASTWGTGGTEQYF	TGTGCCAGCACCTGGGGGACAGGGGGCACTGAGCAGTACTTC
TRBV7-3	TRBJ2-3	.	.	CASSLLGGADTQYF	TGTGCCAGCAGCTTATTGGGCGGCGCAGATACGCAGTATTTT
TRBV24-1	TRBJ2-5	few	.	CATSGPSPAGKQETQYF	TGTGCCACCAGTGGTCCTTCTCCGGCAGGGAAGCAAGAGACCCAGTACTTC
TRBV5-1	TRBJ2-1	few	.	CASSLDAGQYNEQFF	TGCGCCAGCAGCTTGGATGCGGGACAGTACAATGAGCAGTTCTTC
TRBV7-6	TRBJ2-7	.	TRBD2	CASSLHQAGAAYEQYF	TGTGCCAGCAGCTTACATCAGGCGGGAGCCGCCTACGAGCAGTACTTC
TRBV10-3	TRBJ2-2	.	TRBD1	CAISEWGTGTTGELFF	TGTGCCATCAGTGAGTGGGGGACAGGCACCACCGGGGAGCTGTTTTTT
TRBV6-5	TRBJ2-1	few	TRBD1	CASKGAIYNEQFF	TGTGCCAGCAAGGGGGCTATCTACAATGAGCAGTTCTTC
TRBV27	TRBJ2-3	few	TRBD1	CASSLSPGGYTDTQYF	TGTGCCAGCAGTTTATCTCCAGGGGGATACACAGATACGCAGTATTTT
TRBV10-2	TRBJ2-3	few	.	CASRHAMGTDTQYF	TGCGCCAGCCGGCACGCGATGGGCACAGATACGCAGTATTTT